This T cell receptor (beta chain) came from a study of blood T cell repertoires in COVID-19. In the study overall: Samples of COVID-19 (acute and convalescent) were obtained from the United States, Italy and Spain. T cells, B-cell-depleted T cells, or PBMCs provided the cDNA or gDNA that served as material.

Looked up from germline, CDR1 is GTSNPN and CDR2 is SVGIG (reference sequence). The CDR3 is 16 amino acids. V dropped 5 bases and J dropped 5; count of bases not matched to a gene: 16. In the source study's methods: Reference gene primer amplification gave nucleated cell count estimates. The data were produced by immunoSEQ multiplex PCR, yet TCRdb's version contains in-frame clones alone and is incomplete. Clone size and the V and J calls come from that table; the DNA yielded D and trimming. The sample shows around 300,000 clones, around 88% of them seen only once. The source material was peripheral blood. The TCR comes from a woman in her twenties or thirties with COVID-19, enrolled during active disease. J is TRBJ1-1 and V is TRBV30; 8 bases fit TRBD1. Written as DNA, the CDR3 is TGTGCCTGGGTCCCGGGACAGGTTGGTTTGGCGACTGAAGCTTTCTTT. Its translation is CAWVPGQVGLATEAFF.